The sequence of this TCR beta chain was determined in a study of regulatory T cells in long-lasting Graves disease. General study points: A limited number of samples was an acknowledged limitation. Persistent Graves' patients showed reduced TCR diversity versus newly diagnosed patients.

Time point of the sample: persistent/refractory GD, antithyroid drugs over 5 years with positive TRAb. The TCR library was made from RNA extracted from PBMCs. The patients were drawn from one endocrinology department in Xi'an, China. Germline-derived CDR1 and CDR2 are DFQATT and SNEGSKA (reference sequence). V was pared by 3 bases and J by 1 base, with 7 bases between. This CDR3 is 12 amino acids long. CDR3-region Arm-PCR and iRepertoire HTBI primers produced the TCR beta libraries. TCRdb re-analysed the multiplex PCR reads in MiXCR, keeping a single row per CDR3 protein. The data contain a few hundred thousand distinct CDR3 sequences, under 25% of them seen just once; the ten biggest clones take up roughly 13%. This clonotype was found a few times. As yet, its antigen is unknown.

The specimen comprised peripheral blood mononuclear cells (PBMCs), sampled when the disease was refractory, from a patient treated with antithyroid drugs. This chain links TRBV20-1 with TRBJ2-7, with D hard to call. This clonotype was sampled from a female donor with Graves disease. The CDR3 bases are TGCAGTGCTAGGGTGAGGTCCTACGAGCAGTACTTC. Translating it yields CSARVRSYEQYF.